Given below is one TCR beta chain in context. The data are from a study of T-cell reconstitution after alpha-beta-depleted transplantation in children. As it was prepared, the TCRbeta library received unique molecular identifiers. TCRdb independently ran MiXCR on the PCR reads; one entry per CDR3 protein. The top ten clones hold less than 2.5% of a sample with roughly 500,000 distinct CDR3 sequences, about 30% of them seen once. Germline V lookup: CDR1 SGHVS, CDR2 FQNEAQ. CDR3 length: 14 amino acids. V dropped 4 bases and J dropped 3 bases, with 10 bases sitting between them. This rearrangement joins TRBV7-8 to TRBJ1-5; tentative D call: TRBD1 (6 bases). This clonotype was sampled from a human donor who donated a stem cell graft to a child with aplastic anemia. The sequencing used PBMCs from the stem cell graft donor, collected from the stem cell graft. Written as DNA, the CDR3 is TGTGCCAGCAGCTCCGACAGGTTCAATCAGCCCCAGCATTTT. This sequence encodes CASSSDRFNQPQHF.